The entry that follows covers one TCR beta chain sequence. The data were taken from a study of technical replicates of blood from several donors. Produced via immunoSEQ multiplex PCR; TCRdb's table is partial and in-frame only. The data contain roughly 79,000 clones, 91% of them singletons. Looked up from germline, CDR1 is MDHEN and CDR2 is SYDVKM. V lost 5 bases to trimming and J lost 4 bases; unmatched junction nucleotides: 15. This CDR3 contains 17 residues. This TCR derives from a human donor in good health. Some clones in this sample may be carry-over from other donors' samples. Sequencing was done on a sample of T cells isolated from PBMCs. The V and J genes are TRBV28 and TRBJ1-2; 8 positions match TRBD1. CDR3 region: CASSLAPRGRGVYGYTF. DNA for the CDR3: TGTGCCAGCAGTCTCGCCCCCAGGGGGCGCGGGGTCTATGGCTACACCTTC.